Following are 27 T cell receptor beta chains from one sample sequenced in a study of blood T cell repertoires in COVID-19. TCRdb keeps only in-frame clones here, not all; method: immunoSEQ multiplex PCR. The sample has roughly 340,000 clones, around nine tenths seen once. The sample taken for sequencing was peripheral blood. The receptors were sampled from a woman under 30 who had recovered from COVID-19.

The chain employs TRBV7-2 and TRBJ2-3; D is possibly TRBD2 (5 bases). V was shortened by 5 bases and J by 0 bases, with 12 bases between the two germline ends. The CDR3 loop spans 15 amino acids. CDR1 and CDR2 from the germline V gene are SGHTA and FQGNSA. The DNA of the CDR3 is TGTGCCAGCAGCAAGGACTCATCTAGCACAGATACGCAGTATTTT. Translation: CASSKDSSSTDTQYF.

The chain carries TRBV30 and TRBJ2-3; 11 positions match TRBD2. The CDR3 length is 15 residues. The V gene's germline CDR1 is GTSNPN and CDR2 SVGIG (reference sequence). V lost 0 bases, J lost 2 bases, and 1 base stayed unmatched. For the CDR3, the DNA is TGTGCCTGGAGTGTACTAGCGGGAGCCACAGATACGCAGTATTTT. Its protein is CAWSVLAGATDTQYF.

This clone turned up a few times. The chain uses TRBV18 and TRBJ1-3; no reliable D call. CDR1 is KGHSH, CDR2 LQKENI, per germline. V was cut by 5 bases and J by 4 bases, with 6 bases left in between. This CDR3 contains 12 residues. CDR3 bases: TGTGCCAGCTCAATCCTAGGAAACACCATATATTTT. It yields the protein CASSILGNTIYF.

The chain has TRBV12-5 and TRBJ1-1, with 10 bases aligning to TRBD1. Per the germline V gene, CDR1 is LGHNT and CDR2 is FRNRAP. The CDR3 totals 15 residues. Trimming at V came to 6 bases and at J to 6 bases, leaving 10 bases not matched to a gene. The CDR3 is CASGRMTGGGAEAFF. In DNA form, the CDR3 reads TGTGCTAGTGGGCGAATGACAGGGGGCGGCGCTGAAGCTTTCTTT.

Concerning this clone: Other DNA sequences in this sample translate to the same CDR3. The V and J genes are TRBV5-1 and TRBJ2-3; D call uncertain. The CDR3 is 13 amino acids. With 3 bases removed from V and 1 base from J, the gap between germline ends came to 6 bases. Germline-derived CDR1 and CDR2 are SGHRS and YFSETQ. CDR3 protein: CASSSGGTDTQYF. CDR3 DNA sequence: TGCGCCAGCAGCTCCGGAGGCACAGATACGCAGTATTTT.

The rearrangement links TRBV4-1 to TRBJ1-6, with unresolved D. Trimming shortened V by 0 bases and J by 8 bases, and 14 bases separated the two germline ends. Germline-derived CDR1 and CDR2 are MGHRA and YSYEKL. The CDR3 extends over 16 amino acids. In DNA, the CDR3 is TGCGCCAGCAGCCAAGAGGTTTCTGTGGGCCATTCACCCCTCCACTTT. This sequence encodes CASSQEVSVGHSPLHF.

The V and J genes are TRBV20-1 and TRBJ2-3, with TRBD2 matching over 7 bases. The CDR3 contains 14 residues. The V gene end was trimmed by 3 bases and the J gene end by 4 bases; junction bases not matched to a gene: 7. Germline assignment: CDR1 DFQATT and CDR2 SNEGSKA (reference sequence). DNA of the CDR3: TGCAGTGCTAGTTGGTCTAGCGGCGCAGATACGCAGTATTTT. It encodes CSASWSSGADTQYF.

The chain has TRBV7-6 and TRBJ2-1; 7 nucleotides align to TRBD2. Looked up from germline, CDR1 is SGHVS and CDR2 is FNYEAQ. V lost 4 bases to trimming and J lost 0 bases; unmatched junction nucleotides: 18. This CDR3 has 20 amino acids. CDR3 nucleotides: TGTGCCAGCAGCTCCCGGGGCAGCGGGAAGAACCCCAGCTCCTACAATGAGCAGTTCTTC. Its protein product is CASSSRGSGKNPSSYNEQFF. Based on the CDR3 plus reference TRBV7-6 and TRBJ2-1, the full variable domain is GAGVSQSPRYKVTKRGQDVALRCDPISGHVSLYWYRQALGQGPEFLTYFNYEAQQDKSGLPNDRFSAERPEGSISTLTIQRTEQRDSAMYRCASSSRGSGKNPSSYNEQFFGPGTRLTVL.

The chain links TRBV6-6 to TRBJ1-6, with D possibly TRBD1 on 6 matching bases. CDR1 and CDR2 from the germline V gene are MNHNY and SVGAGI (reference sequence). Between the trimmed V and J ends, which lost 2 bases and 4 bases, there was a span of 12 bases. The CDR3 extends over 16 amino acids. CDR3 region: CASSYGRTDYNSPLHF. The DNA of the CDR3 is TGTGCCAGCAGTTACGGCCGGACAGATTATAATTCACCCCTCCACTTT.

This clone was recorded only once. The chain carries TRBV7-6 and TRBJ2-1; D possibly corresponds to TRBD2 (5 bases). V shed 1 base and J shed 10 bases, with 17 bases lying between them. CDR1 is SGHVS and CDR2 is FNYEAQ in the germline V gene. This CDR3 spans 15 amino acids. Written as DNA, the CDR3 is TGTGCCAGCAGCTTAGGCGGAGCGGAGAATTTGGAGCAGTTCTTC. Protein product: CASSLGGAENLEQFF.

The chain carries TRBV18 and TRBJ2-5, with 7 bases lining up with TRBD2. CDR1 is KGHSH and CDR2 is LQKENI in the germline V gene. V was pared by 3 bases and J by 1 base, with 11 bases of the junction left unmatched. The CDR3 totals 17 residues. The DNA for the CDR3 is TGTGCCAGCTCACCCGCGCGGGGGTTGCGGGGCCAAGAGACCCAGTACTTC. Amino acids: CASSPARGLRGQETQYF.

The chain joins TRBV2 to TRBJ2-1; a possible D gene is TRBD2 (6 bases). CDR1 is SNHLY and CDR2 is FYNNEI in the germline V gene. The V gene lost 3 bases and the J gene lost 5 bases, with 14 bases spanning the gap. The CDR3 length is 15 residues. CDR3 residues: CASSERTGAHNEQFF. CDR3 nucleotides: TGTGCCAGCAGTGAGAGGACGGGAGCCCACAATGAGCAGTTCTTC. Full variable domain (outside the CDR3, taken from reference TRBV2 and TRBJ2-1): EPEVTQTPSHQVTQMGQEVILRCVPISNHLYFYWYRQILGQKVEFLVSFYNNEISEKSEIFDDQFSVERPDGSNFTLKIRSTKLEDSAMYFCASSERTGAHNEQFFGPGTRLTVL.

The chain recombines TRBV19 with TRBJ1-1; D not certain. Trimming pared 6 bases from V and 0 bases from J, leaving 5 bases between. Germline CDR1 is LNHDA and CDR2 is SQIVND (reference sequence). The length of the CDR3 is 12 residues. The chain's CDR3 is CASRSVNTEAFF. As DNA, the CDR3 is TGTGCCAGTAGATCAGTGAACACTGAAGCTTTCTTT.

The rearrangement uses TRBV7-8 and TRBJ2-1; D gene unclear. There are 17 residues in the CDR3. CDR1 is SGHVS and CDR2 is FQNEAQ in the germline V gene. V lost 1 base and J lost 0, with 13 bases in between. The CDR3: CASSLEPGGSSYNEQFF. The CDR3 DNA sequence: TGTGCCAGCAGCTTAGAACCCGGCGGTAGCTCCTACAATGAGCAGTTCTTC.

The chain links TRBV7-2 to TRBJ1-2; 9 nucleotides agree with TRBD1. Germline CDR1 and CDR2: SGHTA and FQGNSA. CDR3 length: 15 amino acids. The V segment lost 4 bases and the J segment 4 bases; nucleotides outside the gene matches: 7. CDR3 sequence (DNA): TGTGCCAGCAGCTCCGGACAGGGGACCCTCTATGGCTACACCTTC. Protein product: CASSSGQGTLYGYTF.

This chain connects TRBV12-3 or TRBV12-4 to TRBJ2-3; D is perhaps TRBD2 (5 bases). The CDR3 contains 13 residues. V gave up 6 bases and J gave up 3 bases, with 10 bases separating them. CDR3 protein: CASSLTGTDTQYF. CDR3 DNA sequence: TGTGCCAGCAGCCTTACGGGGACAGATACGCAGTATTTT.

The chain employs TRBV7-2 and TRBJ2-5; D may be TRBD2 (6 bases). The CDR3 consists of 13 residues. Germline V gene sequence: CDR1 SGHTA, CDR2 FQGNSA. With 3 bases removed from V and 2 bases from J, the gap between germline ends came to 7 bases. The chain's CDR3 is CASSFSGQETQYF. The CDR3 bases are TGTGCCAGCAGCTTTAGCGGACAAGAGACCCAGTACTTC.

The CDR3 loop is CASSYSGQGRISEQYV. The CDR3 nucleotides read TGTGCCAGCAGTTACTCAGGGCAGGGGAGAATTTCCGAGCAGTACGTC. The chain employs TRBV6-2 or TRBV6-3 and TRBJ2-7, with D perhaps matching TRBD1 (6 bases). The CDR3 is 16 residues long. V shed 0 bases and J shed 6 bases, with 18 bases lying between them. Germline CDR1 is MNHEY and CDR2 is SVGEGT.

This chain connects TRBV6-6 to TRBJ2-1, with 10 bases lining up with TRBD2. Germline CDR1 and CDR2: MNHNY and SVGAGI (reference sequence). The CDR3 extends over 16 amino acids. With 4 bases clipped from V and 1 base from J, the junction kept 4 bases outside the gene matches. The CDR3 here is CASSSTSGLSYNEQFF. Here the CDR3 DNA reads TGTGCCAGCAGTTCGACTAGCGGGCTTTCCTACAATGAGCAGTTCTTC.

V usage is TRBV19 and J usage is TRBJ1-3; D is possibly TRBD1 (5 bases). CDR3 length: 13 amino acids. V was shortened by 7 bases and J by 2 bases, with 9 bases between the two germline ends. Germline loops: CDR1 LNHDA, CDR2 SQIVND (reference sequence). CDR3 sequence: CASTQTAGNTIYF. CDR3 nucleotides: TGTGCCAGTACTCAGACAGCTGGAAACACCATATATTTT.

The sample holds a few counts of this clone. The gene calls are TRBV5-4 and TRBJ1-6; no clear D gene. The CDR3 totals 15 residues. Germline V gives CDR1 SGHNT, CDR2 YYREEE (reference sequence). Trimming cost V 2 bases and J 8 bases, with 14 bases left between them. CDR3 sequence: CASSFDGLYDSPLHF. CDR3 bases: TGTGCCAGCAGCTTTGACGGACTTTATGATTCACCCCTCCACTTT.

The rearrangement joins TRBV24-1 to TRBJ2-3; 8 bases agree with TRBD1. The germline CDR1 and CDR2 sequences are KGHDR and SFDVKD. The V segment lost 6 bases and the J segment 0 bases; nucleotides outside the gene matches: 4. This CDR3 is 15 amino acids long. Here the CDR3 DNA reads TGTGCCACCAGTCGGGACAGGTCAAGCACAGATACGCAGTATTTT. Encoded protein: CATSRDRSSTDTQYF.

This clone was observed a single time. The chain links TRBV5-1 to TRBJ1-4; 7 bases agree with TRBD1. This CDR3 is 16 amino acids long. Trimming at V came to 3 bases and at J to 3 bases, leaving 8 bases not matched to a gene. In germline, CDR1 is SGHRS, CDR2 YFSETQ. The CDR3 loop reads CASSWGPGQSNEKLFF. DNA of the CDR3: TGCGCCAGCAGCTGGGGACCGGGACAGTCTAATGAAAAACTGTTTTTT.

This clone was seen just once. The chain links TRBV11-3 to TRBJ2-1; D gene ambiguous. CDR3 length: 13 residues. V was cut by 5 bases and J by 10 bases, with 15 bases left in between. CDR1 SGHNT and CDR2 YENEEA come from the germline V gene. CDR3 in amino acids: CASSTRLVWEQFF. For the CDR3, the DNA is TGTGCCAGCAGCACCCGACTGGTCTGGGAGCAGTTCTTC.

This chain connects TRBV5-1 to TRBJ2-5, with 14 bases lining up with TRBD2. The CDR3 contains 15 residues. With V trimmed by 2 bases and J by 4 bases, 1 base remained unmatched. Germline V gene lookup returns CDR1 SGHRS and CDR2 YFSETQ. CDR3 sequence (DNA): TGCGCCAGCAGCTTCGGACTAGCGGGAGGAGAGACCCAGTACTTC. This translates into CASSFGLAGGETQYF.

The chain couples TRBV18 to TRBJ2-6, with 11 bases fitting TRBD1. CDR1 KGHSH and CDR2 LQKENI come from the germline V gene. Trimming at V came to 4 bases and at J to 2 bases, leaving 4 bases not matched to a gene. The CDR3 is 17 residues long. CDR3 residues: CASSLGQGGTGANVLTF. The CDR3 DNA reads TGTGCCAGCTCACTGGGACAGGGGGGCACTGGGGCCAACGTCCTGACTTTC.

V gene TRBV18 combines with J gene TRBJ2-5, with D tentatively TRBD2 (5 bases). V dropped 1 base and J dropped 1 base, with 13 bases sitting between them. This CDR3 has 16 residues. The germline CDR1 and CDR2 sequences are KGHSH and LQKENI. CDR3 in DNA: TGTGCCAGCTCACCACGTTCGAGCGGCCTCCAAGAGACCCAGTACTTC. This encodes CASSPRSSGLQETQYF.